The clone carrying this T cell receptor (beta chain) showed up just a few times. The antigen is undetermined. This sample was included in a study of T-cell memory formation after mild COVID-19. General observations from the study: The main location of contracting CD4+ clones was CM and EM, and that of contracting CD8+ clones was EMRA. In pre-infection memory, a portion of responding clones appeared, which suggested that cross-reactive memory joined. Still unconfirmed is whether the second-wave clones peaking on day 37 recognized SARS-CoV-2.

There are 14 residues in the CDR3. Trimming removed 4 bases at V and 5 bases at J, with 13 bases between. Germline loops: CDR1 SGHKS, CDR2 YYEKEE (reference sequence). cDNA libraries for TCR alpha and TCR beta, carrying sample barcodes and UMIs, came from 5'RACE with constant-segment primers. MiXCR was run by TCRdb on the 5' RACE reads, yielding one entry per CDR3 protein. The sample lists roughly 100,000 distinct CDR3 sequences; 9.5% to 15% were seen once. Input material: PBMCs or a T cell subset sorted from them (not recorded which). The chain couples TRBV5-5 to TRBJ1-5; D gene unclear. This TCR derives from an adult woman who had mild COVID-19 (a few samples of this study predate the infection). Cell type and time point are not known. Here the CDR3 reads CASSADGSYQPQHF. CDR3 sequence (DNA): TGTGCCAGCAGCGCGGACGGAAGTTATCAGCCCCAGCATTTT.